Listed below are T cell receptor beta chains from one sample, sequenced in a study of patients and donors after allogeneic stem cell transplantation. A single record per CDR3 protein comes from TCRdb applying MiXCR to the RT-PCR reads. The data contain under 200,000 distinct CDR3 sequences, about a quarter of them singletons. Sequences were obtained from blood, either unsorted or a sorted T cell fraction (not recorded which). The receptor set was obtained from a human donor who was either an allogeneic HSCT recipient or a stem cell or donor lymphocyte infusion donor (not recorded which). It is not recorded whose cells these are; they may come from a transplant donor. Each CDR3 is given with its conserved first and last residue. D genes are given only for firm matches. Size is stated for part of the rows, as once, few or many counts, or as a class when the clone is expanded.

CDR3 length | clone size | J gene | D gene | V gene | CDR3 DNA | CDR3 protein
15 | NA | TRBJ1-2 | NA | TRBV5-6 | TGTGCCAGCAGCAAACTTCCGCGGGCAGGCTGGGGCTACACCTTC | CASSKLPRAGWGYTF
17 | few | TRBJ2-2 | TRBD1 | TRBV4-2 | TGTGCCAGCAGCCGCCCATCCCGAGACAGGGACACCGGGGAGCTGTTTTTT | CASSRPSRDRDTGELFF
15 | few | TRBJ1-2 | NA | TRBV6-5 | TGTGCCAGCAGTTACTCGAAGGGGCCCCTTCCTGGCTACACCTTC | CASSYSKGPLPGYTF
12 | NA | TRBJ2-2 | NA | TRBV29-1 | TGCAGCGCGGACAGAAACACCGGGGAGCTGTTTTTT | CSADRNTGELFF
13 | few | TRBJ2-1 | NA | TRBV5-5 | TGTGCCAGCAGCTTGGTACAGTACAATGAGCAGTTCTTC | CASSLVQYNEQFF
13 | NA | TRBJ2-7 | NA | TRBV7-9 | TGTGCCAGCAGCTTACTCAGGACCTACGAGCAGTACTTC | CASSLLRTYEQYF
12 | NA | TRBJ2-1 | NA | TRBV5-1 | TGCGCCAGCAGGAACTACCTCAATGAGCAGTTCTTC | CASRNYLNEQFF
15 | NA | TRBJ2-2 | NA | TRBV10-3 | TGTGCCGTATACCGCTCAGGGTCGGTCACCGGGGATCTGTTTTTT | CAVYRSGSVTGDLFF
14 | NA | TRBJ2-5 | NA | TRBV7-3 | TGTGCCAGCAGCTTAATGGGCCTAGGAGAGACCCAGTACTTC | CASSLMGLGETQYF
12 | many | TRBJ1-1 | NA | TRBV29-1 | TGCAGCGTTGAACCGGGAAAGGGAGAAGCTTTCTTT | CSVEPGKGEAFF